The subject of this entry is one T cell receptor beta chain. This specimen belongs to a study of CD8 T cells in Susac syndrome. Reverse transcription of about 0.5 to 1 ug RNA used random hexamers. Coverage of TCR beta CDR3 amplification by immunoSEQ multiplex PCR extended to 54 Vbeta and 13 Jbeta. One entry per CDR3 protein results from TCRdb running MiXCR on the immunoSEQ multiplex PCR reads. The data contain about 210,000 distinct CDR3 sequences, approximately 95% of them seen just once; the ten biggest clones take up 0.1%. High-throughput TCR beta sequencing covered peripheral CD8+ and CD4+ T cells. TEMRA cells were enriched by FACS, and CD4+ and CD8+ T cells were negatively isolated. CDR3 length: 14 amino acids. V was clipped by 0 bases and J by 2 bases, with 8 bases between them. Germline CDR1 SGDLS, CDR2 YYNGEE.

The V call is TRBV9, the J call TRBJ1-1; no firm D call. Sequences were obtained from CD4+ T cells from PBMCs. This clonotype was obtained from a human donor in good health. CDR3 loop: CASSVELANTEAFF. As DNA, the CDR3 is TGTGCCAGCAGCGTAGAATTAGCTAACACTGAAGCTTTCTTT.